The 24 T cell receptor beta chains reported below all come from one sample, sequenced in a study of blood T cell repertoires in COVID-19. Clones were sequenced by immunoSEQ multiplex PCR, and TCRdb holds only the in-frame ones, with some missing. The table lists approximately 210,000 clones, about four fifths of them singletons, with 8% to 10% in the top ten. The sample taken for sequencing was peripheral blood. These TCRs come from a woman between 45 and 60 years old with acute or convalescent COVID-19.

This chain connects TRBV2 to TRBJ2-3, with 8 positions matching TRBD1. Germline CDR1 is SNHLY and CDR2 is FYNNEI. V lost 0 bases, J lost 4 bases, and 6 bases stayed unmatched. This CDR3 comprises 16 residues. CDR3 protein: CASSEAGGQGSDTQYF. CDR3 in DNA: TGTGCCAGCAGTGAAGCGGGCGGACAGGGTTCAGATACGCAGTATTTT.

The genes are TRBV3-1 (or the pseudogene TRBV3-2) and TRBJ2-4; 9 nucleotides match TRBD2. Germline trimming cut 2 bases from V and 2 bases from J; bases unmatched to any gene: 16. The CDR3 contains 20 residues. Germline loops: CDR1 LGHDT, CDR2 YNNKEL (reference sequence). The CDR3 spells CASSQTNPHLGLATKNIQYF. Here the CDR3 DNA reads TGTGCCAGCAGCCAAACTAACCCTCATTTAGGACTAGCGACCAAAAACATTCAGTACTTC.

The CDR3 loop reads CASSQDVSGDYNEQFF. The CDR3 DNA reads TGTGCCAGCAGCCAAGATGTAAGCGGGGACTACAATGAGCAGTTCTTC. The genes are TRBV4-2 and TRBJ2-1; TRBD2 aligns across 7 bases. CDR3 length: 16 residues. Trimming took 0 bases from V and 3 from J; bases not matched to a gene: 5. Germline lookup yields CDR1 LGHNA and CDR2 YNFKEQ.

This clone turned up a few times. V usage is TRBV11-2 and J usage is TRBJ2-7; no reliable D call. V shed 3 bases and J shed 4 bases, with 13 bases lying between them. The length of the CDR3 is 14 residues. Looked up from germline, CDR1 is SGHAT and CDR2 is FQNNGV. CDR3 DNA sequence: TGTGCCAGCAGCTTCCTAGTCTATAAGTACGAGCAGTACTTC. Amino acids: CASSFLVYKYEQYF.

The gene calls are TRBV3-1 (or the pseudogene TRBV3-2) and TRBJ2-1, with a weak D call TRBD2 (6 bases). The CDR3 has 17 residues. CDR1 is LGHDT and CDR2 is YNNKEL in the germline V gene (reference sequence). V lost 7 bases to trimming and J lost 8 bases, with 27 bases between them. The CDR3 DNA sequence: TGTGCCAGCACCCCCGGGGACTCCTCCCGGGTTTTGGATGAGCAGTTCTTC. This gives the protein CASTPGDSSRVLDEQFF.

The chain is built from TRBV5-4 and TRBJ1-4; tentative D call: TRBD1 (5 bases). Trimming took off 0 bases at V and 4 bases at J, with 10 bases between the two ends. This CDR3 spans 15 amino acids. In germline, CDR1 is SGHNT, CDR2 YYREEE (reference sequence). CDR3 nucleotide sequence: TGTGCCAGCAGCTTGGGGGGCGGAGTTAATGAAAAACTGTTTTTT. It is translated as CASSLGGGVNEKLFF.

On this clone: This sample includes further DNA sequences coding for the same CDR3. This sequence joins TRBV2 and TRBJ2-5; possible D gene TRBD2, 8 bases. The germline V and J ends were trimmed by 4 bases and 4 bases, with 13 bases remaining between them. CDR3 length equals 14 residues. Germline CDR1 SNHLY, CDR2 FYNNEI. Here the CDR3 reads CASSAGGGRETQYF. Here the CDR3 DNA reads TGTGCCAGCAGTGCGGGAGGGGGCCGAGAGACCCAGTACTTC.

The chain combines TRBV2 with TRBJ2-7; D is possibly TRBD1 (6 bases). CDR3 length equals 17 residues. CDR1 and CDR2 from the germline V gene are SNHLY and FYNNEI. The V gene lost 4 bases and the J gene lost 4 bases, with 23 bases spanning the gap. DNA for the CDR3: TGTGCCAGCAGTGCCTGGTATGAAGCCCCTAGGGGGTACGAGCAGTACTTC. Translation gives CASSAWYEAPRGYEQYF.

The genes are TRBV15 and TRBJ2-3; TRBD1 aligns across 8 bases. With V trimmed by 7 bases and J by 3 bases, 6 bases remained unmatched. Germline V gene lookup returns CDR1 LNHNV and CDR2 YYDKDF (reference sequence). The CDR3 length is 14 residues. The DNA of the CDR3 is TGTGCCACCAACGAGGACAGGGATACAGATACGCAGTATTTT. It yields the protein CATNEDRDTDTQYF.

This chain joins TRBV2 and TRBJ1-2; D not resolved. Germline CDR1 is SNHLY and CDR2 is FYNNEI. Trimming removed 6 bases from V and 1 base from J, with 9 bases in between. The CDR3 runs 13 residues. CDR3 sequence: CASRADRNYGYTF. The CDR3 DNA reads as TGTGCCAGCAGAGCGGATCGTAACTATGGCTACACCTTC.

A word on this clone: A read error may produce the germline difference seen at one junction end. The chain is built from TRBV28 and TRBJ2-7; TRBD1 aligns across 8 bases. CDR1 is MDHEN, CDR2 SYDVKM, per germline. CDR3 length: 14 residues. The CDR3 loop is CASSAWTGSSEQYF. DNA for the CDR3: TGTGCCAGCAGTGCCTGGACAGGGTCCTCCGAGCAGTACTTC.

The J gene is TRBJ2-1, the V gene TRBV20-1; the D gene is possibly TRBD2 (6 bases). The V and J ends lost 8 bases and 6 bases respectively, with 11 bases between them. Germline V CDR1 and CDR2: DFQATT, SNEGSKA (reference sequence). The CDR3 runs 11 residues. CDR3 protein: CSTLAPNEQFF. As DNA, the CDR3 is TGCAGTACACTAGCCCCCAATGAGCAGTTCTTC.

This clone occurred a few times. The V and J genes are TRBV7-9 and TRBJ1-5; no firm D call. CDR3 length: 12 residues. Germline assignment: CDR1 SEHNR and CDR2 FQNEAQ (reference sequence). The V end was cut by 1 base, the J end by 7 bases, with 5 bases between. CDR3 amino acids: CASSLGAQPQHF. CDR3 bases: TGTGCCAGCAGCTTAGGGGCCCAGCCCCAGCATTTT.

The CDR3 bases are TGTGCCAGCAGCTTACTGGGACCCGCGGGAACAGATACGCAGTATTTT. Translating it yields CASSLLGPAGTDTQYF. J is TRBJ2-3 and V is TRBV11-2, with D maybe TRBD2 (6 bases). Germline V gives CDR1 SGHAT, CDR2 FQNNGV. Trimming shortened V by 2 bases and J by 3 bases, and 15 bases separated the two germline ends. CDR3 length equals 16 residues.

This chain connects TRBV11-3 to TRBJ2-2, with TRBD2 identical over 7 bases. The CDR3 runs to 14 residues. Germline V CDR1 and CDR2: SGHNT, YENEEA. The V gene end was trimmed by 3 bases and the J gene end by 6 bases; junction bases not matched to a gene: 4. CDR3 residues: CASSLGRAAGELFF. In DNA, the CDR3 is TGTGCCAGCAGCTTGGGGAGGGCCGCCGGGGAGCTGTTTTTT.

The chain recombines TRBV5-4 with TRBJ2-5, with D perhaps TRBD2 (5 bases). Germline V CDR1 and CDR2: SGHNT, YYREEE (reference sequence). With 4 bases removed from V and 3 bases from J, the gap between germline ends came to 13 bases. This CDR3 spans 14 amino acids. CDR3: CASSPSRAEETQYF. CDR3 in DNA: TGTGCCAGCAGCCCCTCGCGGGCGGAAGAGACCCAGTACTTC.

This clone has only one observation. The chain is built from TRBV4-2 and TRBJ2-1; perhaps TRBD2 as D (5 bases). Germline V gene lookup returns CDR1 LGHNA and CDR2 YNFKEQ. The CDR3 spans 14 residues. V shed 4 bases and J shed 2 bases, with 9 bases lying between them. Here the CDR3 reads CASSLGEPYNEQFF. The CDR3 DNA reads TGTGCCAGCAGCCTCGGGGAGCCCTACAATGAGCAGTTCTTC.

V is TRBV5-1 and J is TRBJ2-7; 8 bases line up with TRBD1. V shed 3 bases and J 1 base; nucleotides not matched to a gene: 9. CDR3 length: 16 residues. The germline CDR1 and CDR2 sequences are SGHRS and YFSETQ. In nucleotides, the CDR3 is TGCGCCAGCAGCTGGCCCTCGGACAGGGCTTCCTACGAGCAGTACTTC. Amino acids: CASSWPSDRASYEQYF.

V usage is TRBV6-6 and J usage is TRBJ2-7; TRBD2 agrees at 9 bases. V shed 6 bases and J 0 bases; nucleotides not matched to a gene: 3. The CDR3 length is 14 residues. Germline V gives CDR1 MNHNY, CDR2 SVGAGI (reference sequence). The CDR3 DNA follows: TGTGCCAGCAGCCTAGCGGGGCCCTCCTACGAGCAGTACTTC. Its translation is CASSLAGPSYEQYF.

The chain's CDR3 is CAISEGTQVRAGELFF. Written as DNA, the CDR3 is TGTGCCATCAGTGAGGGCACTCAGGTGCGAGCCGGGGAGCTGTTTTTT. The chain joins TRBV10-3 to TRBJ2-2, with D unclear. V gave up 2 bases and J gave up 6 bases, with 16 bases separating them. The germline V gene encodes CDR1 ENHRY and CDR2 SYGVKD. The CDR3 extends over 16 amino acids.

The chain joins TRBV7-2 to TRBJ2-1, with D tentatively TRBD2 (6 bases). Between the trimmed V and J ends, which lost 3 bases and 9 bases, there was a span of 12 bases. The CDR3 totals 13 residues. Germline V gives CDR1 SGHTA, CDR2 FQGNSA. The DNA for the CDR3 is TGTGCCAGCAGCTTCCAGCGGGCTGGTGAGCAGTTCTTC. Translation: CASSFQRAGEQFF.

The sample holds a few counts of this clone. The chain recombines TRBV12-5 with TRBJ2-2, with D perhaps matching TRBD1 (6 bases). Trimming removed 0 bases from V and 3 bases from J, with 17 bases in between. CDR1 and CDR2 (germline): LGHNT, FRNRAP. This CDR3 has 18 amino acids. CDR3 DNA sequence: TGTGCTAGTGGTTTGGTACTCTTTGGGGGCGCGGACACCGGGGAGCTGTTTTTT. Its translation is CASGLVLFGGADTGELFF. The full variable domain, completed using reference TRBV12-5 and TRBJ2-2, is DARVTQTPRHKVTEMGQEVTMRCQPILGHNTVFWYRQTMMQGLELLAYFRNRAPLDDSGMPKDRFSAEMPDATLATLKIQPSEPRDSAVYFCASGLVLFGGADTGELFFGEGSRLTVL.

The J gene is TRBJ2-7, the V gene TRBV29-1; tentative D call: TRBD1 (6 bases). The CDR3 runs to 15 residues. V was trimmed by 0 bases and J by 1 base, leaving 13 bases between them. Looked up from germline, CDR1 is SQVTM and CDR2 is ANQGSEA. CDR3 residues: CSVEDQGSLSYEQYF. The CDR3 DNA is TGCAGCGTTGAAGATCAGGGGAGCCTTTCCTACGAGCAGTACTTC.

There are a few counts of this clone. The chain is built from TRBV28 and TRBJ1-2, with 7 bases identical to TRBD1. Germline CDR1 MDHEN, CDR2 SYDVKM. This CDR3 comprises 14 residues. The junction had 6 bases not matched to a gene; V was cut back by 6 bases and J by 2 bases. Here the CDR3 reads CASRSGQVNYGYTF. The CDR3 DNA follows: TGTGCCAGCAGATCCGGACAGGTAAACTATGGCTACACCTTC.